This T cell receptor beta chain was retrieved from a study of control samples from healthy donors and cancer patients. Comment on this clone: The junction departs from the called germline gene at one end, perhaps through a read error.

The CDR3 is 14 amino acids. From germline, CDR1 is SSHAT and CDR2 FNYEAQ (reference sequence). The data were produced by immunoSEQ multiplex PCR, yet TCRdb's version contains in-frame clones alone and is incomplete. The table lists about 140,000 clones, 88% of them singletons. The rearrangement links TRBV7-7 to TRBJ1-2, with D possibly being TRBD1 (6 bases). This TCR came from a man aged 18 to 30 in good health. Sequencing was carried out using blood. The CDR3 protein is CASSLIQGQYGYTF. In DNA form, the CDR3 reads TGTGCTAGCAGCTTAATACAGGGTCAGTATGGCTACACCTTC.